The clone carrying this TCR beta chain was found many times. Antigen unknown. The sample originates from a study of metastatic and nonmetastatic thyroid tumors. Study-level background: Both malignant and benign thyroid patients supplied peripheral blood and tumor or nodule tissue samples, across which the repertoires of these patients were then compared.

Notes on the study in general: Within blood and tumor, benign nodules reportedly had significantly lower TCR beta diversity than malignant thyroid tumors did.

Each patient went into thyroid surgery without having received any treatment. TCRdb recomputed clones from the PCR reads via MiXCR. This sample has around 26,000 clones; approximately 22% occur once, and the top ten carry roughly 4.4%. Germline V gene data show CDR1 as MDHEN and CDR2 as SYDVKM. The CDR3 is 14 amino acids. V was shortened by 6 bases and J by 0 bases, with 9 bases between the two germline ends. Sequenced: adjacent normal tissue. The source is a female donor with papillary thyroid cancer or a benign thyroid nodule (not recorded which). Some clones in this sample may be carry-over from other donors' samples. This sequence joins TRBV28 and TRBJ2-4; D is unresolved. The CDR3 reads CASRKRLAKNIQYF. CDR3 nucleotides: TGTGCCAGCAGGAAGAGGTTAGCCAAAAACATTCAGTACTTC.